These 13 T cell receptor beta chains came from one sample sequenced in a study of T cells in Graves' hyperthyroidism and ophthalmopathy. Amplified TCR beta CDR3 regions came from RNA transcripts. In the first-round RT-PCR of the TCR CDR3, the HTBI primer set was used. TCRdb ran MiXCR on the multiplex PCR reads and lists one entry per CDR3 protein. The data contain hundreds of thousands of distinct CDR3 sequences, approximately 20% of them seen just once; the ten biggest clones take up around 50%. The source material was blood. The origin of the receptors is a man in his forties with Graves' ophthalmopathy.

The rearrangement links TRBV19 to TRBJ2-7; 10 nucleotides line up with TRBD1. The CDR3 runs 14 residues. V was clipped by 3 bases and J by 4 bases; unmatched bases: 3. Looked up from germline, CDR1 is LNHDA and CDR2 is SQIVND (reference sequence). The CDR3 is CASSMGTGVYEQYF. CDR3 bases: TGTGCCAGTAGTATGGGGACAGGGGTTTACGAGCAGTACTTC.

This clonotype was seen ten or more times. The chain has TRBV7-9 and TRBJ2-3; D remains unclear. The germline V gene encodes CDR1 SEHNR and CDR2 FQNEAQ (reference sequence). V dropped 1 base and J dropped 8 bases, with 13 bases sitting between them. There are 14 residues in the CDR3. This chain's CDR3 is CASSLEVAEGTQYF. The DNA for the CDR3 is TGTGCCAGCAGCTTAGAAGTTGCAGAAGGTACGCAGTATTTT.

This clonotype was found a few times. The chain links TRBV19 to TRBJ2-1, with 8 positions matching TRBD2. Germline V gives CDR1 LNHDA, CDR2 SQIVND (reference sequence). The CDR3 runs 18 residues. Unmatched junction bases numbered 15, after V lost 1 base and J lost 7 bases. The CDR3 region has the DNA TGTGCCAGTAGTATAGGAATTAAGAGCGGGGGTGTGTGGAATGAGCAGTTCTTC. This encodes CASSIGIKSGGVWNEQFF.

Many counts were recorded for this clonotype. This chain uses TRBV18 with TRBJ1-2; D is unclear. The germline V gene has CDR1 KGHSH and CDR2 LQKENI. The CDR3 extends over 15 amino acids. V lost 0 bases and J 4 bases, leaving 12 bases between the germline ends. CDR3 amino acids: CASSPPVATGYGYTF. The CDR3 nucleotides read TGTGCCAGCTCACCACCTGTGGCCACTGGCTATGGCTACACCTTC. Drawing the rest from reference TRBV18 and TRBJ1-2, the complete variable domain is NAGVMQNPRHLVRRRGQEARLRCSPMKGHSHVYWYRQLPEEGLKFMVYLQKENIIDESGMPKERFSAEFPKEGPSILRIQQVVRGDSAAYFCASSPPVATGYGYTFGSGTRLTVV.

This clonotype was seen more than once but under ten times. This sequence joins TRBV18 and TRBJ1-2; 8 bases agree with TRBD1. The CDR3 is 16 amino acids. After removal of 3 bases from V and 3 bases from J, the junction contained 9 bases not matched to a gene. Germline CDR1 and CDR2: KGHSH and LQKENI. As DNA, the CDR3 is TGTGCCAGCTCACCTCCCATTCTACAGGGGGACTATGGCTACACCTTC. Amino acid sequence: CASSPPILQGDYGYTF.

The rearrangement links TRBV28 to TRBJ2-3, with 11 bases identical to TRBD2. This CDR3 region has 16 residues. The V gene end was trimmed by 7 bases and the J gene end by 0 bases; junction bases not matched to a gene: 6. CDR1 and CDR2 from the germline V gene are MDHEN and SYDVKM. The chain's CDR3 is CASMGTSGSSTDTQYF. The CDR3 DNA reads as TGTGCCAGCATGGGGACTAGCGGTTCAAGCACAGATACGCAGTATTTT. Drawing the rest from reference TRBV28 and TRBJ2-3, the complete variable domain is DVKVTQSSRYLVKRTGEKVFLECVQDMDHENMFWYRQDPGLGLRLIYFSYDVKMKEKGDIPEGYSVSREKKERFSLILESASTNQTSMYLCASMGTSGSSTDTQYFGPGTRLTVL.

This clonotype occurred many times. The rearrangement uses TRBV2 and TRBJ1-1; D perhaps matches TRBD1 (6 bases). Germline V CDR1 and CDR2: SNHLY, FYNNEI. CDR3 size: 14 residues. V was pared by 6 bases and J by 0 bases, with 11 bases between. CDR3 protein: CASSEQGMNTEAFF. In DNA form, the CDR3 reads TGTGCCAGCAGCGAACAGGGCATGAACACTGAAGCTTTCTTT.

This clonotype was picked up a small number of times. The chain carries TRBV6-5 and TRBJ1-4; D ambiguous. The CDR3 has 15 amino acids. Trimming stripped 0 bases from V and 4 bases from J, with 9 bases between. Germline V gene lookup returns CDR1 MNHEY and CDR2 SVGAGI. This CDR3 reads CASSYSVNLNEKLFF. CDR3 DNA: TGTGCCAGCAGTTACTCAGTAAATCTTAATGAAAAACTGTTTTTT.

The chain is built from TRBV6-1 and TRBJ1-4; D is unclear. The CDR3 consists of 13 residues. CDR1 and CDR2 (germline): MNHNS, SASEGT. V lost 6 bases and J 8 bases, leaving 13 bases between the germline ends. The chain's CDR3 is CASSVTGVEKLFF. CDR3 DNA sequence: TGTGCCAGCAGCGTGACTGGGGTAGAAAAACTGTTTTTT.

The chain employs TRBV4-1 and TRBJ2-7; 7 bases map to TRBD1. The junction had 9 bases not matched to a gene; V was cut back by 4 bases and J by 3 bases. This CDR3 comprises 15 residues. The germline V gene encodes CDR1 MGHRA and CDR2 YSYEKL. The CDR3 is CASSLTTGKDYEQYF. Here the CDR3 DNA reads TGCGCCAGCAGCCTAACGACAGGGAAGGACTACGAGCAGTACTTC.

The chain employs TRBV9 and TRBJ1-1; 12 bases fit TRBD1. V lost 0 bases, J lost 3 bases, and 15 bases stayed unmatched. This CDR3 is built from 20 residues. Germline V CDR1 and CDR2: SGDLS, YYNGEE. CDR3 nucleotide sequence: TGTGCCAGCAGCGTAGGAGGCGGTTGGGGGACAGGGGGCTTCTACACTGAAGCTTTCTTT. The encoded protein is CASSVGGGWGTGGFYTEAFF.

In this sample, this clonotype turned up a few times. The rearrangement joins TRBV4-3 to TRBJ2-7; the match to TRBD2 covers 7 bases. Per germline, CDR1 LGHNA and CDR2 YSLEER. V shed 4 bases and J 0 bases; nucleotides not matched to a gene: 6. The CDR3 has 15 residues. Here the CDR3 reads CASSRSGDSSYEQYF. The DNA for the CDR3 is TGCGCCAGCAGCCGGAGCGGGGACTCCTCCTACGAGCAGTACTTC.

This chain connects TRBV30 to TRBJ1-5, with D possibly matching TRBD1 (6 bases). Trimming pared 5 bases from V and 7 bases from J, leaving 21 bases between. The length of the CDR3 is 15 residues. The germline V gene encodes CDR1 GTSNPN and CDR2 SVGIG (reference sequence). CDR3 in amino acids: CAWAPPQGRGQPQHF. The DNA of the CDR3 is TGTGCCTGGGCCCCTCCACAGGGTCGAGGCCAGCCCCAGCATTTT. The entire variable domain, with the rest obtained from reference TRBV30 and TRBJ1-5, is as follows: SQTIHQWPATLVQPVGSPLSLECTVEGTSNPNLYWYRQAAGRGLQLLFYSVGIGQISSEVPQNLSASRPQDRQFILSSKKLLLSDSGFYLCAWAPPQGRGQPQHFGDGTRLSIL.